This is a list of T cell receptor beta chains from one sample in a study of T cell repertoires in cytomegalovirus infection. Their antigens remain unidentified. TCRdb called the reads again in MiXCR, with one record for every CDR3 protein. Of more than 40,000 distinct CDR3 sequences listed, 20% to 25% are singletons. Here the sequenced sample was CD8+ T cells from cultured PBMCs, taken from culture after CMV antigen stimulation. The source of these receptors is a human donor in good health (CMV status not recorded). Some clones in this sample may be carry-over from other donors' samples. CDR3s include the opening cysteine and the closing phenylalanine or tryptophan. A D gene is named only where the DNA matches it firmly. Not every row has a clone size; where given, it reads once, few, many or a size class.

NA TRBJ2-5 TRBV28 NA CASSLSWGQETQYF TGTGCCAGCAGTCTGTCGTGGGGGCAAGAGACCCAGTACTTC
few TRBJ2-5 TRBV7-6 NA CASSFRLGEGETQYF TGTGCCAGCAGCTTTAGACTAGGGGAAGGAGAGACCCAGTACTTC
NA TRBJ1-5 TRBV4-1 TRBD1 CASSQEFGQGRNQPQHF TGCGCCAGCAGCCAAGAGTTTGGACAGGGGCGCAATCAGCCCCAGCATTTT
few TRBJ1-2 TRBV27 NA CASSLSQARGYTF TGTGCCAGCAGTTTATCCCAGGCACGCGGCTACACCTTC
many TRBJ2-2 TRBV6-2/TRBV6-3 TRBD2 CASSYFGSTSGLAGELFF TGTGCCAGCAGTTACTTTGGTTCGACTAGCGGTTTGGCTGGGGAGCTGTTTTTT
NA TRBJ1-1 TRBV6-1 NA CASPPGYGTEAFF TGTGCCAGTCCCCCAGGGTACGGCACTGAAGCTTTCTTT
many TRBJ2-7 TRBV20-1 NA CSARDGITSYEQYF TGCAGTGCTAGAGACGGAATAACCTCCTACGAGCAGTACTTC
few TRBJ2-5 TRBV10-3 TRBD2 CAISDLSGVQETQYF TGTGCCATCAGTGACCTGAGCGGGGTCCAAGAGACCCAGTACTTC
NA TRBJ1-5 TRBV27 NA CASSLKWGANQPQHF TGTGCCAGCAGTTTAAAGTGGGGGGCAAATCAGCCCCAGCATTTT
NA TRBJ1-1 TRBV27 NA CASSFVSNTEAFF TGTGCCAGCAGTTTCGTCTCGAACACTGAAGCTTTCTTT
NA TRBJ1-1 TRBV7-2 NA CASSYRATEAFF TGTGCCAGCAGTTACAGGGCTACTGAAGCTTTCTTT
NA TRBJ2-1 TRBV12-5 TRBD2 CASGLDRSGASYNEQFF TGTGCTAGTGGTTTGGACCGTAGCGGGGCTTCCTACAATGAGCAGTTCTTC
few TRBJ2-1 TRBV11-2 NA CASSQDSAHEQFF TGTGCCAGCAGCCAGGACTCCGCCCATGAGCAGTTCTTC
NA TRBJ1-5 TRBV19 NA CASSISPGQGYQPQHF TGTGCCAGTAGTATATCCCCGGGGCAGGGGTATCAGCCCCAGCATTTT
few TRBJ2-2 TRBV12-3/TRBV12-4 NA CALDKNTGELFF TGTGCCTTGGACAAAAACACCGGGGAGCTGTTTTTT
few TRBJ2-7 TRBV7-6 NA CASSPRESSGALPYEQYF TGTGCCAGCAGCCCCCGCGAATCTTCAGGGGCCCTACCCTACGAGCAGTACTTC
few TRBJ2-1 TRBV6-6 NA CASSPSRSSYNEQFF TGTGCCAGCAGCCCTAGCCGTAGCTCCTACAATGAGCAGTTCTTC
NA TRBJ1-4 TRBV6-5 NA CASSYGGVTNEKLFF TGTGCCAGCAGTTACGGGGGGGTTACTAATGAAAAACTGTTTTTT
NA TRBJ2-3 TRBV2 TRBD2 CASNNGGRAGDTQYF TGTGCCAGCAATAACGGCGGGAGGGCCGGAGATACGCAGTATTTT
NA TRBJ2-1 TRBV27 NA CASSPTTRWTTPGDEQFF TGTGCCAGCAGTCCAACCACCCGATGGACTACTCCGGGGGATGAGCAGTTCTTC
few TRBJ2-5 TRBV7-9 NA CASSLVVGRETQYF TGTGCCAGCAGCTTAGTCGTCGGCAGAGAGACCCAGTACTTC
once TRBJ2-7 TRBV7-6 TRBD2 CASSLGPAGGPGYEQYF TGTGCCAGCAGCTTAGGCCCAGCGGGAGGCCCAGGGTACGAGCAGTACTTC
NA TRBJ2-2 TRBV7-2 TRBD2 CASSPSGGKTGELFF TGTGCCAGCAGCCCTAGCGGGGGGAAGACCGGGGAGCTGTTTTTT
NA TRBJ1-4 TRBV7-2 NA CASSVGGTNEKLFF TGTGCCAGCAGCGTAGGGGGGACTAATGAAAAACTGTTTTTT
NA TRBJ2-7 TRBV28 NA CASSRTSRYEQYF TGTGCCAGCAGTAGGACAAGTCGCTACGAGCAGTACTTC
few TRBJ1-6 TRBV18 NA CASSPPISRSPLHF TGTGCCAGCTCACCACCAATCTCCCGTTCACCCCTCCACTTT
NA TRBJ2-5 TRBV4-1 NA CASSDQGGETQYF TGCGCCAGCAGCGACCAGGGAGGAGAGACCCAGTACTTC
NA TRBJ1-1 TRBV4-3 NA CASSPTQVGWTEAFF TGCGCCAGCAGTCCAACCCAGGTTGGGTGGACTGAAGCTTTCTTT
once TRBJ2-5 TRBV19 TRBD1 CARPGRGRGETQYF TGTGCCAGACCGGGAAGGGGGCGTGGGGAGACCCAGTACTTC
NA TRBJ2-1 TRBV20-1 TRBD2 CSAHLAAALENEQFF TGCAGTGCGCATCTAGCGGCAGCACTTGAAAACGAGCAGTTCTTC
few TRBJ2-5 TRBV7-8 NA CASSLELQETQYF TGTGCCAGCAGCTTAGAACTGCAAGAGACCCAGTACTTC
NA TRBJ2-2 TRBV10-3 NA CAISEVGSPGELFF TGTGCCATCAGTGAGGTCGGTAGTCCCGGGGAGCTGTTTTTT
NA TRBJ1-3 TRBV7-2 NA CASSYTDASGNTIYF TGTGCCAGCAGCTACACGGACGCCTCTGGAAACACCATATATTTT
few TRBJ2-7 TRBV19 TRBD1 CASSSGQGTYEQYF TGTGCCAGTAGTTCGGGACAGGGAACCTACGAGCAGTACTTC
NA TRBJ2-4 TRBV7-2 TRBD2 CASSPIAGSAKNIQYF TGTGCCAGCAGCCCCATAGCGGGTTCAGCCAAAAACATTCAGTACTTC
NA TRBJ1-6 TRBV6-6 NA CDSSYPDGSSYNSPLHF TGTGACAGCAGTTACCCCGACGGGAGCTCCTATAATTCACCCCTCCACTTT
NA TRBJ1-4 TRBV7-9 NA CASSLIASNEKLFF TGTGCCAGCAGCTTAATCGCCAGCAATGAAAAACTGTTTTTT
many TRBJ2-7 TRBV4-1 TRBD1 CASSQEQGKGYEQYF TGCGCCAGCAGCCAAGAACAGGGGAAGGGCTACGAGCAGTACTTC
few TRBJ2-7 TRBV4-1 NA CASSQVVGGPYEQYF TGCGCCAGCAGCCAAGTTGTAGGGGGTCCCTACGAGCAGTACTTC
NA TRBJ1-4 TRBV5-6 NA CASSLQPVIATNEKLFF TGTGCCAGCAGCTTGCAGCCCGTAATTGCAACTAATGAAAAACTGTTTTTT
NA TRBJ2-7 TRBV6-2/TRBV6-3 NA CASSYGTHTYEQYF TGTGCCAGCAGTTACGGGACTCATACCTACGAGCAGTACTTC
few TRBJ1-4 TRBV2 NA CASSKVTTNEKLFF TGTGCCAGCAGCAAAGTTACAACTAATGAAAAACTGTTTTTT